This TCR beta chain is drawn from a study of shared clonotypes between healthy human individuals. As regards this clone: Its antigen is not identified.

Ten immunoSEQ deep assay plates served to sequence unsorted PBMC DNA. Original processing methods: In the immunoSEQ data, sequences were junction-only and lacked quality scores, so filtering differed. The method was immunoSEQ multiplex PCR; TCRdb's version includes in-frame clones alone and lacks a portion of them. The V and J calls and clone size were taken over from that table, and D and trimming were inferred from the DNA. The profile shows about 530,000 clones, roughly 79% of them singletons. General observations from the study: Since donors were few, the genetic and exposure-history diversity represented was limited.

The CDR3 runs to 13 residues. V dropped 4 bases and J dropped 7 bases, with 14 bases sitting between them. Germline assignment: CDR1 MNHNS and CDR2 SASEGT. The chain is built from TRBV6-1 and TRBJ2-7, with TRBD1 as a possible D gene (5 bases). Sequencing was carried out using PBMCs. The sequence was obtained from a woman aged 35 to 49 in good health. Some clones in this sample may be carry-over from other donors' samples. For the CDR3, the DNA is TGTGCCAGCAGTGTAGAGTACCAGGGAGAGCAGTACTTC. As protein: CASSVEYQGEQYF.